This T cell receptor (beta chain) was retrieved from a study of lymphopenia after photon versus proton radiotherapy. Profiled with immunoSEQ multiplex PCR; TCRdb holds only in-frame clones, not every one. Here the sample spans more than 25,000 clones, around nine tenths being singletons. General study points: Photon-treated patients lost naive T cells and TCR diversity; proton-treated stayed stable. In patients who died, overall survival fell as post-nadir TCR diversity dropped more. Better survival with proton therapy was suggested as possible, not demonstrated. Post-nadir diversity loss with photons came from oligoclonal expansion, particularly CD8+ Temra cells.

CDR3 length equals 13 residues. Per germline, CDR1 SGDLS and CDR2 YYNGEE. Losses at the gene ends were 4 bases for V and 8 bases for J; bases not matched to a gene: 8. Worth noting for this clone: No antigen is known for it.

The receptor was isolated from a woman in her fifties or sixties with cholangiocarcinoma. Some clones in this sample may be carry-over from other donors' samples. The material sequenced was peripheral blood, taken from a patient treated with proton-based radiotherapy. This chain joins TRBV9 and TRBJ1-2; TRBD1 matches 7 bases. The DNA for the CDR3 is TGTGCCAGCAGCCCAGGGGGGTTGGGAGGCTACACCTTC. Protein sequence: CASSPGGLGGYTF.